This is a list of T cell receptor beta chains from one sample in a study of blood T cells in healthy people across ages. TCRdb ran MiXCR on the 5' RACE reads and lists one entry per CDR3 protein. The sample gives 1,800,000 or so distinct CDR3 sequences, about 39% of which show up once; roughly 24% is in the top ten. Specimen: blood. Receptor source: a human donor in good health. The CDR3 runs from the conserved cysteine through the conserved F or W. The order of the fields is J gene, V gene, CDR3 length, CDR3 protein.

>TRBJ2-1|TRBV4-1|14
CASSLARPTGEQFF
>TRBJ1-5|TRBV11-2|13
CASSLEWNQPQHF
>TRBJ2-5|TRBV29-1|12
CSAGLIQETQYF
>TRBJ2-1|TRBV20-1|14
CSASFGYSYNEQFF
>TRBJ2-3|TRBV20-1|17
CSARKRSGLTPTDTQYF
>TRBJ1-2|TRBV2|14
CASRQNDPIYGYTF
>TRBJ2-5|TRBV7-2|16
CASSLITRRSLETQYF
>TRBJ2-7|TRBV6-2/TRBV6-3|15
CASSLNRAPFYEQYF
>TRBJ2-5|TRBV7-3|15
CASSLWPPGEETQYF
>TRBJ2-7|TRBV6-5|13
CAAHREGTYEQYF
>TRBJ2-5|TRBV9|14
CASNAGGLRGAQYF
>TRBJ2-3|TRBV4-3|18
CASSQGQLRTALTDTQYF
>TRBJ1-6|TRBV11-2|15
CASSLWTGGDSPLHF
>TRBJ1-5|TRBV3-1|16
CASSQGTLYSNQPQHF
>TRBJ2-1|TRBV11-2|16
CASSLAPGQGAYEQFF
>TRBJ2-1|TRBV5-1|15
CASSTQGAISNEQFF
>TRBJ1-3|TRBV10-3|14
CASYTGTGGNTIYF
>TRBJ2-7|TRBV29-1|13
CSAIQGSTYEQYF
>TRBJ2-5|TRBV7-9|16
CASSPPGPIKPETQYF
>TRBJ2-5|TRBV24-1|15
CATSDSGLAKETQYF
>-|TRBV7-2|14
CASSLVSSPNEQYF
>TRBJ1-6|TRBV27|14
CASSLRRIDSPLHF
>TRBJ2-1|TRBV6-1|16
CAGSLGGQGGYNEQFF
>TRBJ2-7|TRBV7-6|14
CASSLALRSYEQYF
>TRBJ1-6|TRBV28|16
CASSSPGEGINSPLHF
>TRBJ2-2|TRBV7-3|18
CASSLLPGTRLNTGELFF
>TRBJ2-1|TRBV7-9|17
CASSLPRRFSSCNEQFF
>TRBJ2-3|TRBV19|15
CASTQWGQGTDTQYF
>TRBJ1-2|TRBV4-3|15
CASSQDLEVSYGYTF
>TRBJ1-1|TRBV14|17
CASSQDGRKSGNTEAFF
>TRBJ2-4|TRBV7-3|21
CASSLTGSPLEHRIAKNIQYF
>TRBJ1-1|TRBV28|16
CASSGSGTGRNTEAFF
>-|TRBV29-1|11
CSVYYRYEQYF
>TRBJ2-5|TRBV20-1|15
CSATGQGGTLETQYF
>TRBJ1-4|TRBV6-6|16
CASSYTASSTNEKLFF
>TRBJ1-2|TRBV7-6|13
CASSQSAGRGYTF
>TRBJ1-2|TRBV12-3/TRBV12-4|12
CASSSPYYGYTF
>TRBJ2-1|TRBV6-2/TRBV6-3|17
CASSSKSGTSGDYEQFF
>TRBJ2-4|TRBV7-2|16
CASSPSAGAGKNIQYF
>TRBJ2-7|TRBV5-1|17
CASSLPASGANPPEQYF
>TRBJ2-3|TRBV4-2|14
CASSPDRGRDTQYF
>TRBJ2-5|TRBV27|13
CARGEGSLETQYF
>TRBJ1-3|TRBV6-5|15
CASSRTGISGNTIYF
>TRBJ1-2|TRBV7-6|16
CASSLDVTGTGDGYTF
>TRBJ2-1|TRBV6-6|15
CASSYATGGTGEQFF
>TRBJ2-1|TRBV7-9|16
CASSLDRGGPYNEQFF
>TRBJ2-7|TRBV9|12
CASSARQGEQYF
>TRBJ2-3|TRBV4-2|15
CASSQERLVTDTQYF
>TRBJ1-2|TRBV27|15
CASSLNRGEVVGYTF
>TRBJ2-3|TRBV9|12
CASSSNGDTQYF
>TRBJ2-1|TRBV4-3|17
CASSQALGTEREYEQFF
>TRBJ1-4|TRBV7-2|15
CASSLGGAKNEKLFF
>TRBJ2-7|TRBV2|14
CASREGQGFYEQYF
>-|TRBV9|16
CASRVDDTPSYNEQYF